Listed below are T cell receptor beta chains from one sample, sequenced in a study of cytomegalovirus exposure and HLA in healthy donors. Profiling relied on immunoSEQ multiplex PCR, and the TCRdb table lists in-frame clones only, not all of them. The sample includes some 130,000 clones. Sequenced sample: PBMCs. Receptors were obtained from a man aged 18 to 30 in good health and CMV-seronegative. The CDR3 runs from the conserved cysteine through the conserved F or W. The order of the fields is V gene, J gene, D gene, CDR3 protein, CDR3 DNA. A D gene is named only where the DNA matches it firmly.

TRBV7-3	TRBJ2-3	TRBD2	CASSLYASGRGGGDTQYF	TGTGCCAGCAGCTTATATGCTAGCGGGAGGGGAGGTGGAGATACGCAGTATTTT
TRBV29-1	TRBJ1-5	.	CSVVLGGGRFGNQPQHF	TGCAGCGTTGTTCTGGGGGGGGGCCGGTTTGGCAATCAGCCCCAGCATTTT
TRBV28	TRBJ2-1	TRBD2	CASSLFGGRNEQFF	TGTGCCAGCAGTTTATTTGGCGGGAGAAATGAGCAGTTCTTC
TRBV7-2	TRBJ1-1	.	CATRRGEYGVAFF	TGTGCCACCCGACGCGGGGAATATGGCGTAGCTTTCTTT
TRBV9	TRBJ2-7	.	CASSLGTGNYEQYF	TGTGCCAGCAGCCTAGGGACTGGAAACTACGAGCAGTACTTC
TRBV7-3	TRBJ2-1	.	CASSPTGDEQFF	TGTGCCAGCAGCCCTACAGGAGATGAGCAGTTCTTC
TRBV6-6	TRBJ2-4	.	CASSYGRTVAKNIQYF	TGTGCCAGCAGTTACGGTCGGACAGTAGCCAAAAACATTCAGTACTTC
TRBV9	TRBJ2-5	TRBD1	CASSVENSGQGYQETQYF	TGTGCCAGCAGCGTAGAAAATTCGGGACAGGGTTACCAAGAGACCCAGTACTTC
TRBV6-4	TRBJ2-3	.	CASSEQSDVDTQYF	TGTGCCAGCAGTGAACAGTCCGATGTGGATACGCAGTATTTT
TRBV9	TRBJ1-2	TRBD1	CASRLGTGQLHYGYTF	TGTGCCAGCAGACTTGGGACAGGCCAATTGCACTATGGCTACACCTTC
TRBV30	TRBJ1-5	TRBD1	CAFGTGGLEPQHF	TGTGCCTTCGGGACAGGGGGTTTGGAGCCCCAGCATTTT
TRBV28	TRBJ1-2	TRBD1	CASSLGQGPYTF	TGTGCCAGCAGTTTAGGACAGGGGCCCTACACCTTC
TRBV4-2	TRBJ1-5	TRBD1	CASSQGTGGIKPQHF	TGTGCCAGCAGCCAAGGGACAGGGGGGATCAAGCCCCAGCATTTT
TRBV5-1	TRBJ2-1	TRBD2	CASSPSQTSGSNEQFF	TGCGCCAGCAGCCCCTCCCAGACTAGCGGCAGCAATGAGCAGTTCTTC
TRBV18	TRBJ2-1	.	CASSPNRDINEQFF	TGTGCCAGCTCACCGAACCGGGACATCAATGAGCAGTTCTTC
TRBV7-9	TRBJ1-3	TRBD1	CASSSGWDSGNTIYF	TGTGCCAGCAGCTCAGGGTGGGACAGCGGAAACACCATATATTTT
TRBV7-3	TRBJ2-1	TRBD2	CASSKNTGLAGYNEQFF	TGTGCCAGCAGCAAAAACACGGGACTAGCGGGTTACAATGAGCAGTTCTTC
TRBV5-1	TRBJ1-1	.	CASSQGGVTEAFF	TGCGCCAGCAGCCAAGGGGGTGTCACTGAAGCTTTCTTT
TRBV5-6	TRBJ1-6	TRBD1	CASSQPGQGTYNSPLHF	TGTGCCAGCAGCCAACCGGGACAGGGAACCTATAATTCACCCCTCCACTTT
TRBV5-1	TRBJ2-7	TRBD1	CASSPGDRDYEQYF	TGCGCCAGCAGCCCTGGGGACAGGGACTACGAGCAGTACTTC
TRBV2	TRBJ2-3	TRBD1	CATRTGTASTDTQYF	TGTGCCACCAGAACCGGGACAGCAAGCACAGATACGCAGTATTTT